This T cell receptor beta chain was sequenced for a study of T cell repertoires in ileal Crohn's disease. Overall study findings and caveats: Clonality above 26.8% at surgery always came with endoscopic recurrence.

The sorted cells were lamina propria lymphocytes from surgical specimens, first isolated by density gradient. A remark on this clone: Antigen: not known.

TCRdb keeps only in-frame clones here, not all; method: immunoSEQ multiplex PCR. This table has around 5,700 clones, roughly 90% appearing once. The V end lost 2 bases, the J end lost 2 bases, and 10 bases lay between the germline ends. Germline CDR1 and CDR2: MNHEY and SMNVEV (reference sequence). CDR3 length equals 14 residues. This chain uses TRBV27 with TRBJ2-7; D unclear. The source material was CD4+ T cells from ileum. This TCR was sampled from an adult with Crohn's disease. Some clones in this sample may be carry-over from other donors' samples. The CDR3 DNA reads TGTGCCAGCAGTTTAGAGGATGGCCCCTACGAGCAGTACTTC. Translating gives CASSLEDGPYEQYF.